This T cell receptor (beta chain) was profiled in a study of OX40 agonist ivuxolimab in advanced cancers. Patients were ruled out by autoimmune disease history or systemic immunosuppression. Profiling relied on immunoSEQ multiplex PCR, and the TCRdb table lists in-frame clones only, not all of them. This table has tens of thousands of clones, around nine tenths appearing once. CDR1 is MNHEY, CDR2 SVGAGI, per germline. The CDR3 is 14 residues long. Trimming removed 4 bases from V and 3 bases from J, with 10 bases in between. The sequencing here drew on CD4+ or CD8+ T cells sorted from blood, taken in a trial of the OX40 agonist ivuxolimab. The chain has TRBV6-5 and TRBJ1-5; D perhaps matches TRBD1 (6 bases). This clonotype was obtained from an adult with an advanced solid tumor such as melanoma, head and neck, liver or kidney cancer. The CDR3 region has the DNA TGTGCCAGCAGTTCCGGGACACACAATCAGCCCCAGCATTTT. Amino acids: CASSSGTHNQPQHF.